This T cell receptor (beta chain) came from a study of cytomegalovirus exposure and HLA in healthy donors. Germline V gene sequence: CDR1 MGHDK, CDR2 SYGVNS. This CDR3 region has 14 residues. V lost 6 bases, J lost 7 bases, and 6 bases stayed unmatched. In regard to this clone: The target antigen is unknown.

Researchers ran the PCR with 60 Vbeta and 13 Jbeta primers. The authors' processing: Later work found 65 million to 90 million unique TCR beta chains, with about 10 million shared. Data came from immunoSEQ multiplex PCR; TCRdb stores just in-frame clones and leaves some out. Clone size and V and J calls were adopted from that table, with D and trimming inferred from the DNA. The data show more than 120,000 clones, with around 85% seen just once and less than 3.5% held by the top ten. Everyone who donated was a healthy bone marrow donor. Study-wide points: The study labeled fewer than 200 TCR beta chains cytomegalovirus-associated. Most TCR sequences showed up rarely, but some public TCRs showed up in many donors.

Source material: PBMCs. The origin of this receptor is a woman younger than 45 in good health and CMV-seronegative. The chain combines TRBV25-1 with TRBJ2-3; 11 nucleotides align to TRBD2. CDR3 coding DNA: TGTGCCAGCAGGATTAGCGGGGGGGGAAATACGCAGTATTTT. It translates to CASRISGGGNTQYF.